The source of this T cell receptor beta chain is a study of T-cell memory formation after mild COVID-19. It was 5'RACE with constant-segment primers that produced the TCR alpha and TCR beta cDNA libraries, which carried sample barcodes and UMIs. TCRdb used MiXCR to reprocess the 5' RACE reads, holding one entry per CDR3 protein. Of approximately 350,000 distinct CDR3 sequences in the sample, over 10% are singletons; the top ten hold 20% to 25%. Trimming took 1 base from V and 0 from J, leaving 9 bases between them. The CDR3 totals 15 residues. Germline CDR1 LGHNA, CDR2 YSLEER. This clonotype was counted only a few times. As yet, its antigen is unknown. Study outcomes and limitations: CD4+ clones that contracted lay mainly in CM and EM; CD8+ ones lay in EMRA.

Material for sequencing was PBMCs or a T cell subset sorted from them (not recorded which). The V gene is TRBV4-3, the J gene TRBJ2-5; D might be TRBD1 (5 bases). The TCR was taken from a man younger than 30 who had mild COVID-19 (a few samples of this study predate the infection). Cell type and time point are not known. The DNA of the CDR3 is TGCGCCAGCAGCCAAGGACAGTTAAACCAAGAGACCCAGTACTTC. This sequence encodes CASSQGQLNQETQYF.